This TCR beta chain came from a study of T-cell memory formation after mild COVID-19 listed by TCRdb under 2021. Background for the entire study: Most TCR sequence clusters were specific to one of the two donors. Longitudinal TCRalpha and TCRbeta repertoire sequencing tracked T-cell clones expanding and contracting after mild COVID-19 in a couple of donors. The cohort comprised two young, previously healthy adult volunteers, one female and one male. What the research found in general, with its limitations: The detection of some responding clones in pre-infection memory suggests that pre-existing cross-reactive memory T cells joined the SARS-CoV-2 response. Clones that contracted from day 15 to 85 showed balanced CD4/CD8 phenotypes, whereas a second wave of clones that expanded from day 15 to 37 leaned towards CD4+. Contracting CD4+ clones appeared mostly in the CM and EM memory subsets, whereas CD8+ clones were enriched in EMRA. SARS-CoV-2 specificity of the second-wave clones peaking on day 37 was not confirmed. Only a couple of mild cases were covered in the study, and larger cohorts including severe cases with pre-infection samples were considered necessary.

CDR1 and CDR2 are read off the germline V gene as SGDLS and YYNGEE. Including cysteine and phenylalanine, the CDR3 has 15 amino acids. This entry keeps only the CDR3 DNA: 45 bases, framed from base 1. Trimmed from V: 4 bases; trimmed from J: 5 bases; junction bases lacking a gene match: 11. PBMCs were isolated by Ficoll-Paque density gradient centrifugation. TCRdb names Illumina NovaSeq 6000 as the instrument used. TCRalpha and TCRbeta cDNA libraries were constructed by 5'RACE with constant-segment primers, with sample barcodes and unique molecular identifiers being introduced. Trizol reagent was used to extract RNA from every sample. Libraries were amplified in two PCR steps, with a second sample barcode and Illumina TruSeq adapters added in the second step. Libraries were sequenced on an Illumina NovaSeq with 2 x 150 bp paired-end reads. The study's own analysis went as follows. With migec v1.2.7, reads were demultiplexed and then collapsed into UMI-guided consensus sequences. Using mixcr v2.1.11, the UMI consensuses were aligned to TRA and TRB V and J templates and assembled into clonotypes. Expanded or contracted clonotypes were those called significant by both edgeR and NoisET, with noise models trained on biological replicates. For edgeR calls, a false discovery rate-adjusted p below 0.01 and a log2 fold-change threshold of 1 were applied. As an exploratory analysis of dynamics, max-normalized trajectories of the 1000 most abundant clonotypes were examined by PCA with hierarchical clustering. Separately sequenced CD4+ and CD8+ repertoires were used to assign a CD4 or CD8 phenotype to each responding clone. The public reads were quality trimmed at Q25 with fastp and then assembled into clones with MiXCR by TCRdb, keeping productive beta chains. Rows with a matching CDR3 protein are joined into one entry that keeps the most common DNA and genes. The V and J calls and clone size are TCRdb's, not the authors'. Across this sample there are 400,000 to 500,000 distinct CDR3 sequences, with roughly 18% seen only once. Jointly, the top ten make up around a fifth of the sample.

This clonotype was observed a handful of times. The antigen it binds to is not known. The record has no base qualities; no much larger clone is one base away. The chain employs TRBV9 and TRBJ2-5; 7 central bases correspond to TRBD2. This clonotype originated in a man aged 18 to 35 who had mild COVID-19 (a few samples of this study predate the infection). The sample titles of this study are shuffled in the database, so cell type and time point are left out; the donor was told from shared clones. The sequencing input was PBMCs or a T cell subset sorted from them (not recorded which). The nucleotides read TGTGCCAGCAGCTTCCGAGCGGGGAATTTTGAGACCCAGTACTTC. Its protein is CASSFRAGNFETQYF.